This entry lists 30 T cell receptor beta chains sequenced from one sample in a study of T cell repertoires in cytomegalovirus infection. A single record per CDR3 protein comes from TCRdb applying MiXCR to the reads. The table shows 200,000 to 300,000 distinct CDR3 sequences, with roughly an eighth occurring only once. The sequenced material came from PBMCs. These receptor sequences come from a human donor in good health (CMV status not recorded). Some clones in this sample may be carry-over from other donors' samples.

This chain connects TRBV7-2 to TRBJ1-1; TRBD1 matches 7 bases. J lost 0 bases, V lost 4 bases, and 8 bases had no gene match. Germline V gives CDR1 SGHTA, CDR2 FQGNSA. The CDR3 sequence is 16 residues long. CDR3 nucleotide sequence: TGTGCCAGCAGCTATACCGGGACAGCTATGAACACTGAAGCTTTCTTT. Translating it yields CASSYTGTAMNTEAFF.

The chain has TRBV12-3 or TRBV12-4 and TRBJ2-5, with D maybe TRBD2 (6 bases). The CDR3 loop spans 13 amino acids. Trimming pared 4 bases from V and 4 bases from J, leaving 10 bases between. This chain's CDR3 is CASSSVRGETQYF. The DNA of the CDR3 is TGTGCCAGCAGTTCCGTGCGGGGAGAGACCCAGTACTTC.

Ten or more counts support this clonotype. The chain joins TRBV7-8 to TRBJ1-2; 8 bases are a match to TRBD1. Trimming removed 4 bases from V and 1 base from J; junction bases left unmatched: 5. The CDR3 is 15 amino acids. The germline V gene encodes CDR1 SGHVS and CDR2 FQNEAQ. This CDR3 reads CASSSQTGVNYGYTF. The CDR3 nucleotides are TGTGCCAGCAGCTCCCAGACAGGGGTTAACTATGGCTACACCTTC.

V and J are TRBV4-1 and TRBJ1-2; 7 positions match TRBD1. CDR3 length: 14 amino acids. Per the germline V gene, CDR1 is MGHRA and CDR2 is YSYEKL. The J segment lost 7 bases and the V segment lost 4 bases, leaving 9 bases of the junction unmatched. CDR3 residues: CASSPGTAGSGYTF. The CDR3 bases are TGCGCCAGCAGCCCCGGGACAGCTGGCTCTGGCTACACCTTC.

CDR3 in amino acids: CASSYSPTKNTEAFF. CDR3 DNA: TGTGCCAGCAGTTACTCCCCAACCAAGAACACTGAAGCTTTCTTT. The chain couples TRBV6-6 to TRBJ1-1, with D unclear. The CDR3 is made up of 15 amino acids. Germline loops: CDR1 MNHNY, CDR2 SVGAGI (reference sequence). The V end was cut by 0 bases, the J end by 1 base, with 9 bases between.

This clonotype showed up many times. This chain uses TRBV7-2 with TRBJ2-4, with D perhaps TRBD2 (7 bases). Germline CDR1 SGHTA, CDR2 FQGNSA. The CDR3 is 16 residues long. Trimming removed 2 bases at V and 0 bases at J, with 11 bases between. CDR3 protein: CASSLSGGRAKNIQYF. For the CDR3, the DNA is TGTGCCAGCAGCTTATCCGGGGGGCGAGCCAAAAACATTCAGTACTTC.

In its sample, this clonotype was seen a few times. The rearrangement uses TRBV6-5 and TRBJ1-5, with a weak D call TRBD1 (6 bases). Germline loops: CDR1 MNHEY, CDR2 SVGAGI. The CDR3 has 14 residues. Trimming removed 6 bases at V and 3 bases at J, with 12 bases between. The CDR3: CASRPTGYNQPQHF. CDR3 coding DNA: TGTGCCAGCAGACCGACAGGTTACAATCAGCCCCAGCATTTT.

This clonotype was detected once. This sequence joins TRBV18 and TRBJ2-1; TRBD1 agrees at 9 bases. The CDR3 has 17 residues. V was clipped by 3 bases and J by 8 bases; unmatched bases: 14. Germline-derived CDR1 and CDR2 are KGHSH and LQKENI. The CDR3 loop is CASSPLGPGTGTDEQFF. CDR3 DNA sequence: TGTGCCAGCTCACCCCTCGGTCCCGGGACAGGGACCGATGAGCAGTTCTTC.

The V gene is TRBV20-1, the J gene TRBJ2-7; maybe TRBD2 (6 bases). The CDR3 covers 15 residues. V was clipped by 6 bases and J by 5 bases, with 23 bases between them. Per the germline V gene, CDR1 is DFQATT and CDR2 is SNEGSKA (reference sequence). CDR3 sequence: CSALIPPGVEHEQYF. The CDR3 DNA follows: TGCAGTGCCCTGATCCCTCCGGGAGTGGAGCACGAGCAGTACTTC.

Comments on this clonotype: One base away lies a much larger clone, so this may be a sequencing read error. The V call is TRBV7-2, the J call TRBJ2-1, with a tentative D call TRBD2 (6 bases). Per germline, CDR1 SGHTA and CDR2 FQGNSA. This CDR3 region has 15 residues. Trimming pared 5 bases from V and 5 bases from J, leaving 16 bases between. The CDR3 DNA sequence: TGTGCCAGCAGCGGAGGGCCTTGGGAAGACAATGAGCAGTTCTTC. This encodes CASSGGPWEDNEQFF. The full variable domain, with the rest looked up from reference TRBV7-2 and TRBJ2-1, is GAGVSQSPSNKVTEKGKDVELRCDPISGHTALYWYRQSLGQGLEFLIYFQGNSAPDKSGLPSDRFSAERTGGSVSTLTIQRTQQEDSAVYLCASSGGPWEDNEQFFGPGTRLTVL.

CDR3 in DNA: TGTGCCAGCAGTCCTAGAACCTTAGCCAAAAACATTCAGTACTTC. Protein: CASSPRTLAKNIQYF. The chain carries TRBV27 and TRBJ2-4; the D is unclear. V was cut by 5 bases and J by 0 bases, with 11 bases left in between. The CDR3 extends over 15 amino acids. Germline V gene lookup returns CDR1 MNHEY and CDR2 SMNVEV (reference sequence).

In this sample, this clonotype turned up many times. The rearrangement joins TRBV19 to TRBJ1-6; 9 bases map to TRBD1. With V trimmed by 3 bases and J by 13 bases, 7 bases remained unmatched. Germline V gene sequence: CDR1 LNHDA, CDR2 SQIVND (reference sequence). The CDR3 has 14 amino acids. CDR3 region: CASSMDRGRPPLHF. The CDR3 nucleotides read TGTGCCAGTAGTATGGACAGGGGACGACCGCCCCTCCACTTT.

The chain is built from TRBV5-6 and TRBJ2-5; D is undetermined. This CDR3 region has 16 residues. V shed 4 bases and J shed 5 bases, with 21 bases lying between them. Germline V lookup: CDR1 SGHDT, CDR2 YYEEEE. CDR3 protein: CASSPPWDDGDETQYF. CDR3 DNA: TGTGCCAGCAGCCCCCCCTGGGATGATGGTGACGAGACCCAGTACTTC.

This chain joins TRBV19 and TRBJ2-1, with TRBD2 matching over 10 bases. Germline lookup yields CDR1 LNHDA and CDR2 SQIVND (reference sequence). The V gene end was trimmed by 7 bases and the J gene end by 6 bases; junction bases not matched to a gene: 9. The length of the CDR3 is 15 residues. DNA for the CDR3: TGTGCCAGTACTTCCGCTAGCGGGAGTTCCAATGAGCAGTTCTTC. Residues: CASTSASGSSNEQFF. Complete variable domain (other parts from reference TRBV19 and TRBJ2-1): DGGITQSPKYLFRKEGQNVTLSCEQNLNHDAMYWYRQDPGQGLRLIYYSQIVNDFQKGDIAEGYSVSREKKESFPLTVTSAQKNPTAFYLCASTSASGSSNEQFFGPGTRLTVL.

This clonotype was seen a few times. CDR3 sequence: CSAPTGLGANVLTF. The CDR3 nucleotides are TGCAGTGCGCCTACAGGGCTTGGGGCCAACGTCCTGACTTTC. The V and J genes are TRBV20-1 and TRBJ2-6, with D possibly matching TRBD1 (6 bases). Trimming took 6 bases from V and 3 from J, leaving 12 bases between them. Per the germline V gene, CDR1 is DFQATT and CDR2 is SNEGSKA (reference sequence). The CDR3 length is 14 residues.

The chain couples TRBV29-1 to TRBJ2-7; D gene unclear. Germline CDR1 is SQVTM and CDR2 is ANQGSEA. The germline V and J ends were trimmed by 4 bases and 0 bases, with 7 bases remaining between them. This CDR3 is built from 12 residues. CDR3 sequence reads: CSVVERSYEQYF. The CDR3 DNA follows: TGCAGCGTTGTGGAGCGCTCCTACGAGCAGTACTTC.

This clonotype was observed a few times. V gene TRBV12-3 or TRBV12-4 combines with J gene TRBJ2-2, with D possibly being TRBD1 (6 bases). Trimming pared 3 bases from V and 6 bases from J, leaving 14 bases between. CDR3 size: 15 residues. DNA for the CDR3: TGTGCCAGCAGTTTGAAAGGGGGTAATCCCGGGGAGCTGTTTTTT. This gives the protein CASSLKGGNPGELFF.

This clonotype was seen a few times. The V call is TRBV4-1, the J call TRBJ1-5; TRBD1 might be the D (5 bases). CDR1 and CDR2 from the germline V gene are MGHRA and YSYEKL. The length of the CDR3 is 15 residues. V gave up 1 base and J gave up 6 bases, with 13 bases separating them. The CDR3 sequence: CASSQVGTRSQPQHF. CDR3 DNA: TGCGCCAGCAGCCAAGTCGGGACGAGGAGTCAGCCCCAGCATTTT.

A word on this clonotype: Given a much more abundant clone one base away, this may be a read error. This chain joins TRBV7-4 and TRBJ2-7; 7 nucleotides line up with TRBD1. The J segment lost 6 bases and the V segment lost 8 bases, leaving 10 bases of the junction unmatched. Germline V gene sequence: CDR1 SGHVT, CDR2 SQSDAQ. The CDR3 contains 13 residues. The CDR3 DNA follows: TGTGCCAGCGGCCACAGCAACAGGGGCGAGCAGTACTTC. It translates to CASGHSNRGEQYF.

This clonotype appeared a few times. This chain joins TRBV7-9 and TRBJ1-4; D remains unclear. Germline loops: CDR1 SEHNR, CDR2 FQNEAQ (reference sequence). V lost 2 bases, J lost 0 bases, and 7 bases lay in between. This CDR3 is built from 15 residues. The CDR3 loop reads CASSLQEATNEKLFF. The DNA of the CDR3 is TGTGCCAGCAGCTTACAGGAAGCAACTAATGAAAAACTGTTTTTT.

V and J are TRBV6-2 or TRBV6-3 and TRBJ2-3; 7 bases are shared with TRBD2. Germline trimming cut 6 bases from V and 2 bases from J; bases unmatched to any gene: 2. There are 13 residues in the CDR3. The germline V gene has CDR1 MNHEY and CDR2 SVGEGT. The CDR3 DNA is TGTGCCAGCAGGGGGGACTACACAGATACGCAGTATTTT. It encodes CASRGDYTDTQYF.

On this clonotype: Being one base from a much bigger clone, this may be a read error. The chain couples TRBV7-9 to TRBJ2-3; D ambiguous. The end of the DNA is better explained by TRBJ1-5, so the J call may be wrong. This CDR3 has 15 amino acids. CDR1 and CDR2 from the germline V gene are SEHNR and FQNEAQ (reference sequence). The CDR3 coding sequence is TGTGCCAGCACCCGGGAACGAGGGAAAAAAGATACGCAGCATTTT. Protein sequence: CASTRERGKKDTQHF.

V is TRBV4-1 and J is TRBJ1-1; D not resolved. CDR3 size: 15 residues. Trimming removed 1 base from V and 3 bases from J, with 12 bases in between. The germline V gene encodes CDR1 MGHRA and CDR2 YSYEKL. CDR3: CASSQVGDGDTEAFF. For the CDR3, the DNA is TGCGCCAGCAGCCAAGTTGGAGACGGGGACACTGAAGCTTTCTTT.

This clonotype was recorded at least ten times. This chain links TRBV6-1 with TRBJ2-1; 7 bases are shared with TRBD1. The junction had 5 bases not matched to a gene; V was cut back by 6 bases and J by 3 bases. Germline-derived CDR1 and CDR2 are MNHNS and SASEGT. The CDR3 is made up of 14 amino acids. CDR3 region: CASRPGQIYNEQFF. DNA for the CDR3: TGTGCCAGCAGACCGGGACAGATCTACAATGAGCAGTTCTTC.

A word on this clonotype: A much larger clone lies a single base off, so this may be a read error. CDR3 sequence reads: CVSSLRLTTRVQPQHF. In DNA form, the CDR3 reads TGTGTCAGCAGCTTGAGGCTCACTACTCGGGTGCAGCCCCAGCATTTT. The chain employs TRBV7-2 and TRBJ1-5; no definite D call. The CDR3 totals 16 residues. Germline loops: CDR1 SGHTA, CDR2 FQGNSA.

A few counts support this clonotype. V and J are TRBV29-1 and TRBJ1-4; D is uncertain. The CDR3 covers 12 residues. V was pared by 7 bases and J by 4 bases, with 10 bases between. Germline CDR1 is SQVTM and CDR2 is ANQGSEA. The CDR3 sequence: CSGKGDNEKLFF. CDR3 nucleotides: TGCAGCGGGAAGGGAGATAATGAAAAACTGTTTTTT.

The V and J genes are TRBV28 and TRBJ2-2, with a tentative D call TRBD2 (7 bases). CDR3 length: 16 amino acids. Deletions cut 6 bases from V and 0 bases from J, with 14 bases between. In germline, CDR1 is MDHEN, CDR2 SYDVKM. CDR3 coding DNA: TGTGCCAGCAGGAGGGGGGGAGGGACGAACACCGGGGAGCTGTTTTTT. It is translated as CASRRGGGTNTGELFF.

This clonotype was seen ten or more times. The rearrangement joins TRBV28 to TRBJ1-4; no reliable D call. The CDR3 is made up of 14 amino acids. Germline V CDR1 and CDR2: MDHEN, SYDVKM. Trimming took 5 bases from V and 11 from J, leaving 18 bases between them. The CDR3 is CASSGGHALGKLFF. DNA for the CDR3: TGTGCCAGCAGTGGAGGGCATGCCCTAGGGAAACTGTTTTTT.

The J gene is TRBJ2-2, the V gene TRBV5-8, with 12 bases identical to TRBD1. V lost 5 bases and J lost 7; bases outside the gene matches: 6. The length of the CDR3 is 15 residues. Germline V CDR1 and CDR2: SGHTS, YDEGEE. CDR3 loop: CASRTGTGGFGELFF. DNA of the CDR3: TGTGCCAGCAGAACCGGGACAGGGGGCTTCGGGGAGCTGTTTTTT.

This clonotype has ten or more counts. J is TRBJ1-1 and V is TRBV7-7; D gene ambiguous. Per the germline V gene, CDR1 is SSHAT and CDR2 is FNYEAQ (reference sequence). The CDR3 is 13 amino acids. Trimming left V 5 bases short and J 0 bases short, with 7 bases between. The CDR3 here is CASSPDVNTEAFF. The CDR3 DNA follows: TGTGCCAGCAGCCCGGACGTGAACACTGAAGCTTTCTTT. Using reference TRBV7-7 and TRBJ1-1 for the parts outside the CDR3, the full variable domain is GAGVSQSPRYKVTKRGQDVTLRCDPISSHATLYWYQQALGQGPEFLTYFNYEAQPDKSGLPSDRFSAERPEGSISTLTIQRTEQRDSAMYRCASSPDVNTEAFFGQGTRLTVV.